These 25 T cell receptor beta chains came from one sample sequenced in a study of early T cells in non-severe SARS-CoV-2 infection (dated by TCRdb to the early 2020s). The library came from 5' RACE. The sequencer listed for this sample is NextSeq 500. Through fastp at Q25 and MiXCR, TCRdb rebuilt clones from the public reads, retaining in-frame beta chains. Every CDR3 protein is listed once, alongside the most common genes and DNA of its rows. The sample table contains just under 30,000 distinct CDR3 sequences; only one count was recorded for about 5.5% of them. The ten most abundant clones make up 10% to 13% of the sample. Sequencing was done on a sample of whole blood. The receptors derive from an adult who was a healthcare worker with PCR-confirmed SARS-CoV-2 infection or an uninfected control (not recorded which).

This clonotype was counted at least ten times. V usage is TRBV7-7 and J usage is TRBJ2-3, with 7 bases identical to TRBD2. Trimming cost V 4 bases and J 5 bases; bases outside gene matches: 6. The CDR3 totals 14 residues. CDR1 SSHAT and CDR2 FNYEAQ come from the germline V gene (reference sequence). CDR3 bases: TGTGCCAGCAGCTCCGGACTAGACGTAGATACGCAGTATTTT. Translation: CASSSGLDVDTQYF.

This clonotype occurred many times. V and J are TRBV28 and TRBJ2-5, with D tentatively TRBD1 (5 bases). The V end was cut by 3 bases, the J end by 5 bases, with 13 bases between. The CDR3 has 14 residues. Germline-derived CDR1 and CDR2 are MDHEN and SYDVKM. The CDR3 loop is CASSFRARAETQYF. The CDR3 DNA follows: TGTGCCAGCAGTTTCAGGGCACGGGCGGAGACCCAGTACTTC. Combining the CDR3 with reference TRBV28 and TRBJ2-5 gives the whole variable domain DVKVTQSSRYLVKRTGEKVFLECVQDMDHENMFWYRQDPGLGLRLIYFSYDVKMKEKGDIPEGYSVSREKKERFSLILESASTNQTSMYLCASSFRARAETQYFGPGTRLLVL.

V usage is TRBV11-2 and J usage is TRBJ1-5; D is uncertain. Deletions cut 1 base from V and 4 bases from J, with 5 bases between. This CDR3 region has 13 residues. Per the germline V gene, CDR1 is SGHAT and CDR2 is FQNNGV. DNA of the CDR3: TGTGCCAGCAGCTTAGGGAGAAATCAGCCCCAGCATTTT. It translates to CASSLGRNQPQHF.

In this sample, this clonotype turned up many times. The genes are TRBV7-9 and TRBJ2-2; 14 bases are shared with TRBD2. This CDR3 spans 16 amino acids. With 5 bases clipped from V and 7 bases from J, the junction kept 6 bases outside the gene matches. Germline values: CDR1 SEHNR, CDR2 FQNEAQ (reference sequence). CDR3 nucleotides: TGTGCCAGCAGCGAAGGGACTAGCGGGAGCATCGGGGAGCTGTTTTTT. Its protein is CASSEGTSGSIGELFF.

In its sample, this clonotype is medium-sized. In DNA, the CDR3 is TGTGCCAGCAGTACAGGGTTTTCTAATTCACCCCTCCACTTT. Translated: CASSTGFSNSPLHF. The rearrangement links TRBV7-9 to TRBJ1-6; D might be TRBD1 (6 bases). The germline gives CDR1 SEHNR, CDR2 FQNEAQ (reference sequence). V lost 6 bases and J lost 6, with 12 bases in between. The CDR3 consists of 14 residues. Based on the CDR3 plus reference TRBV7-9 and TRBJ1-6, the full variable domain is DTGVSQNPRHKITKRGQNVTFRCDPISEHNRLYWYRQTLGQGPEFLTYFQNEAQLEKSRLLSDRFSAERPKGSFSTLEIQRTEQGDSAMYLCASSTGFSNSPLHFGNGTRLTVT.

This clonotype was counted at least ten times. The chain carries TRBV2 and TRBJ2-7, with 13 bases aligning to TRBD2. The CDR3 covers 17 residues. The V segment lost 7 bases and the J segment 7 bases; nucleotides outside the gene matches: 16. Germline CDR1 reads SNHLY; CDR2 reads FYNNEI. The DNA for the CDR3 is TGTGCCAGCAAGAGGGGACAGCCGGGACTAGCGGGAACTGAGCAGTACTTC. Its translation: CASKRGQPGLAGTEQYF.

Many counts were recorded for this clonotype. V is TRBV20-1 and J is TRBJ2-7; D is perhaps TRBD2 (6 bases). Germline V gives CDR1 DFQATT, CDR2 SNEGSKA (reference sequence). V dropped 7 bases and J dropped 1 base, with 23 bases sitting between them. The CDR3 runs to 16 residues. The CDR3 bases are TGCAGTGTTCCGGGCGGGACTGGGAAAACATCCTACGAGCAGTACTTC. Its protein product is CSVPGGTGKTSYEQYF.

CDR3 in DNA: TGTGCCAGCTCACCGGCCCTCGCCTTCTATGGCTACACCTTC. Encoded protein: CASSPALAFYGYTF. The chain uses TRBV18 and TRBJ1-2; D not certain. V shed 3 bases and J shed 4 bases, with 12 bases lying between them. This CDR3 has 14 residues. From germline, CDR1 is KGHSH and CDR2 LQKENI.

This rearrangement joins TRBV29-1 to TRBJ2-7, with 9 bases that match TRBD1. CDR1 and CDR2 (germline): SQVTM, ANQGSEA. CDR3 length: 15 residues. The trim removed 3 bases at V and 0 bases at J, leaving 6 bases unmatched. This CDR3 is CSVESGTGSSYEQYF. The CDR3 DNA reads TGCAGCGTTGAGTCCGGGACAGGGAGCTCCTACGAGCAGTACTTC.

This clonotype was picked up many times. The chain employs TRBV10-3 and TRBJ2-5; possibly TRBD2 for D (6 bases). The V gene lost 4 bases and the J gene lost 2 bases, with 11 bases spanning the gap. Germline CDR1 is ENHRY and CDR2 is SYGVKD. There are 14 residues in the CDR3. In DNA form, the CDR3 reads TGTGCCATCAGTGGGGAGGCTAGACAAGAGACCCAGTACTTC. Its translation: CAISGEARQETQYF.

The CDR3 coding sequence is TGCAGTGCTAGAGATCCAGCGGGGTACACAGATACGCAGTATTTT. This codes for CSARDPAGYTDTQYF. The chain joins TRBV20-1 to TRBJ2-3, with 7 nucleotides matching TRBD2. The germline gives CDR1 DFQATT, CDR2 SNEGSKA (reference sequence). The CDR3 length is 15 residues. V lost 0 bases, J lost 2 bases, and 5 bases stayed unmatched.

This clonotype was seen ten or more times. The chain recombines TRBV29-1 with TRBJ2-3, with 8 bases aligning to TRBD2. V was pared by 4 bases and J by 5 bases, with 5 bases of the junction left unmatched. There are 13 residues in the CDR3. Germline assignment: CDR1 SQVTM and CDR2 ANQGSEA. The CDR3 DNA reads TGCAGCGTTGTGGTAGCGGGGATAGATACGCAGTATTTT. This sequence encodes CSVVVAGIDTQYF.

This clonotype has at least ten counts. The chain's CDR3 is CSARVTGEQPQHF. The CDR3 DNA is TGCAGTGCTAGAGTTACAGGGGAACAGCCCCAGCATTTT. The gene calls are TRBV20-1 and TRBJ1-5, with 7 bases fitting TRBD1. The CDR3 has 13 amino acids. Looked up from germline, CDR1 is DFQATT and CDR2 is SNEGSKA (reference sequence). Trimming removed 1 base from V and 7 bases from J; junction bases left unmatched: 4.

There are many counts of this clonotype. The V call is TRBV21-1, the J call TRBJ2-1; the tabulated D call, TRBD2, remains unverified against the DNA. TRBV21-1 is a pseudogene. The CDR3 loop spans 17 amino acids. The DNA for the CDR3 is TGTGCCAGCAGCGCCCTAAAGGCCAAGCGGAATGACAATGAGCAGTTCTTC. Protein product: CASSALKAKRNDNEQFF.

This sequence joins TRBV7-6 and TRBJ2-6; 7 bases are shared with TRBD1. The CDR3 runs to 15 residues. J gave up 2 bases and V 4 bases, and 2 bases lay outside the gene matches. Germline CDR1 SGHVS, CDR2 FNYEAQ. The CDR3 coding sequence is TGTGCCAGCAGCTCGCAGGGGGCTGGGGCCAACGTCCTGACTTTC. This translates into CASSSQGAGANVLTF.

The chain recombines TRBV7-2 with TRBJ1-2; perhaps TRBD1 as D (5 bases). V was shortened by 5 bases and J by 4 bases, with 11 bases between the two germline ends. Germline-derived CDR1 and CDR2 are SGHTA and FQGNSA. The CDR3 is 13 residues long. CDR3: CASSRDGPYGYTF. CDR3 nucleotide sequence: TGTGCCAGCAGCCGGGACGGACCCTATGGCTACACCTTC. Supplemented by reference TRBV7-2 and TRBJ1-2, the full variable domain reads GAGVSQSPSNKVTEKGKDVELRCDPISGHTALYWYRQSLGQGLEFLIYFQGNSAPDKSGLPSDRFSAERTGGSVSTLTIQRTQQEDSAVYLCASSRDGPYGYTFGSGTRLTVV.

The chain has TRBV11-2 and TRBJ2-7; 9 nucleotides line up with TRBD1. With V trimmed by 5 bases and J by 3 bases, 5 bases remained unmatched. There are 14 residues in the CDR3. From germline, CDR1 is SGHAT and CDR2 FQNNGV. DNA of the CDR3: TGTGCCAGCAGCACCGACAGGGGGGGCTACGAGCAGTACTTC. Translation: CASSTDRGGYEQYF. The variable domain in full, with the rest retrieved from reference TRBV11-2 and TRBJ2-7, is EAGVAQSPRYKIIEKRQSVAFWCNPISGHATLYWYQQILGQGPKLLIQFQNNGVVDDSQLPKDRFSAERLKGVDSTLKIQPAKLEDSAVYLCASSTDRGGYEQYFGPGTRLTVT.

In its sample, this clonotype was seen many times. The chain combines TRBV3-1 with TRBJ2-3; a weak D match, TRBD2 (6 bases). Germline values: CDR1 LGHDT, CDR2 YNNKEL (reference sequence). The V and J ends lost 4 bases and 1 base respectively, with 6 bases between them. CDR3 size: 13 residues. CDR3 protein: CASSRGGTDTQYF. CDR3 DNA sequence: TGTGCCAGCAGCCGGGGGGGCACAGATACGCAGTATTTT.

This clonotype was detected many times. The J gene is TRBJ1-1, the V gene TRBV20-1; weak D call: TRBD1 (5 bases). Germline V gene data show CDR1 as DFQATT and CDR2 as SNEGSKA (reference sequence). This CDR3 has 14 amino acids. With 1 base removed from V and 3 bases from J, the gap between germline ends came to 12 bases. CDR3 coding DNA: TGCAGTGCTAGAGCCTTGGACATAGACACTGAAGCTTTCTTT. Residues: CSARALDIDTEAFF.

The J gene is TRBJ1-5, the V gene TRBV24-1, with no clear D. V lost 5 bases, J lost 3 bases, and 7 bases lay in between. The CDR3 runs to 13 residues. Germline-derived CDR1 and CDR2 are KGHDR and SFDVKD. CDR3 in amino acids: CATSGRLNQPQHF. The CDR3 DNA is TGTGCCACCAGTGGACGGCTCAATCAGCCCCAGCATTTT.

This clonotype has a count of ten or more. This chain links TRBV7-2 with TRBJ1-3; D call uncertain. The CDR3 has 15 amino acids. Germline CDR1 is SGHTA and CDR2 is FQGNSA. Trimming removed 2 bases from V and 0 bases from J, with 8 bases in between. DNA for the CDR3: TGTGCCAGCAGCTTATTAGGCCTCTCTGGAAACACCATATATTTT. This codes for CASSLLGLSGNTIYF.

In this sample, this clonotype turned up many times. The chain joins TRBV20-1 to TRBJ2-1, with D uncertain. The V gene lost 5 bases and the J gene lost 4 bases, with 9 bases spanning the gap. The germline CDR1 and CDR2 sequences are DFQATT and SNEGSKA (reference sequence). There are 12 residues in the CDR3. The CDR3 protein is CSAGSVYNEQFF. CDR3 DNA sequence: TGCAGTGCTGGGTCGGTTTACAATGAGCAGTTCTTC.

The chain carries TRBV6-5 and TRBJ1-1; 9 bases line up with TRBD1. The V gene's germline CDR1 is MNHEY and CDR2 SVGAGI. This CDR3 region has 13 residues. The ends lost 5 bases at V and 4 bases at J; junction bases unmatched: 2. Here the CDR3 reads CASSRQGGTEAFF. The CDR3 DNA reads TGTGCCAGCAGTAGACAGGGGGGCACTGAAGCTTTCTTT.

At least ten counts were recorded for this clonotype. The rearrangement joins TRBV7-2 to TRBJ1-1, with TRBD1 identical over 8 bases. V trimming: 3 bases; J trimming: 7 bases; junction bases outside the gene matches: 4. CDR3 length: 13 residues. Germline V gene lookup returns CDR1 SGHTA and CDR2 FQGNSA. CDR3 bases: TGTGCCAGCAGCTTCCGGACAGGGATTGAAGCTTTCTTT. This codes for CASSFRTGIEAFF.

The chain is built from TRBV27 and TRBJ1-6, with a tentative D call TRBD1 (6 bases). CDR1 is MNHEY, CDR2 SMNVEV, per germline (reference sequence). The CDR3 is 16 amino acids. V was trimmed by 0 bases and J by 15 bases, leaving 21 bases between them. CDR3 sequence reads: CASSLSNISGTKILHF. The CDR3 nucleotides read TGTGCCAGCAGTTTATCGAATATAAGCGGGACAAAAATCCTCCACTTT.